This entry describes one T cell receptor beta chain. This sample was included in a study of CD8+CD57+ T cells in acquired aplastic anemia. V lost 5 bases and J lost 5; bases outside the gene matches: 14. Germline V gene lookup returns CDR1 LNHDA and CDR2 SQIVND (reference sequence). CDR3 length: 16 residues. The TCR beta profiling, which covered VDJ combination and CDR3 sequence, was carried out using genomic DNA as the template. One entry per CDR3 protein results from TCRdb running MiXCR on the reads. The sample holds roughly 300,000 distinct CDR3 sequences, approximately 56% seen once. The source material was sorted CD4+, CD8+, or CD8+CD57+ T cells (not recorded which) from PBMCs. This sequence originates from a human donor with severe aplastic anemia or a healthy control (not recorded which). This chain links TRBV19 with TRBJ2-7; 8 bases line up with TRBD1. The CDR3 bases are TGTGCCAGTAGTGACAGGACAGGGTCCCATTTACACGAGCAGTACTTC. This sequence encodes CASSDRTGSHLHEQYF.